The text below deals with one T cell receptor (beta chain). These data originate in a study of blood T cell repertoires in COVID-19. This CDR3 is built from 16 residues. J was trimmed by 3 bases and V by 3 bases; bases with no gene match: 13. Per germline, CDR1 GTSNPN and CDR2 SVGIG (reference sequence). Authors' processing steps: It was from reference gene primer amplification that nucleated cell counts were estimated. TCRdb keeps only in-frame clones here, not all; method: immunoSEQ multiplex PCR. That table gives V, J and clone size, and the DNA gave D and trimming. This sample has 90,000 to 130,000 clones, with roughly 85% found just once.

The chain uses TRBV30 and TRBJ2-7; 8 nucleotides agree with TRBD2. This receptor was obtained from a human donor in a cohort sampled during active COVID-19. Sample: peripheral blood. Here the CDR3 DNA reads TGTGCCTGGAGCCTTCCTAAAGCGGGAGTTCTCTACGAGCAGTACTTC. Amino acid sequence: CAWSLPKAGVLYEQYF.